These 3 T cell receptor beta chains were all obtained from the same sample, sequenced in a study of blood T cell repertoires in COVID-19. Produced via immunoSEQ multiplex PCR; TCRdb's table is partial and in-frame only. The sample has roughly 150,000 clones, roughly 80% seen once. Sequencing used peripheral blood. The receptors were gathered from a man between 65 and 85 years old with acute or convalescent COVID-19.

The chain is built from TRBV6-5 and TRBJ1-5; TRBD1 aligns across 7 bases. V dropped 8 bases and J dropped 4; count of bases not matched to a gene: 5. There are 13 residues in the CDR3. CDR1 is MNHEY, CDR2 SVGAGI, per germline. The CDR3 nucleotides read TGTGCCAGCTGGGACAGTATGAATCAGCCCCAGCATTTT. Translation: CASWDSMNQPQHF.

V gene TRBV7-2 combines with J gene TRBJ2-3, with 7 bases aligning to TRBD2. Germline assignment: CDR1 SGHTA and CDR2 FQGNSA. The CDR3 consists of 15 residues. The V gene end was trimmed by 0 bases and the J gene end by 2 bases; junction bases not matched to a gene: 2. CDR3 loop: CASSLATSFTDTQYF. CDR3 sequence (DNA): TGTGCCAGCAGCTTAGCGACTAGCTTCACAGATACGCAGTATTTT.

The chain joins TRBV15 to TRBJ1-5; 8 bases are a match to TRBD1. The V segment lost 5 bases and the J segment 7 bases; nucleotides outside the gene matches: 7. CDR1 is LNHNV and CDR2 is YYDKDF in the germline V gene (reference sequence). The CDR3 runs to 14 residues. CDR3 loop: CATSSGQAFQPQHF. CDR3 coding DNA: TGTGCCACCAGCTCGGGACAGGCTTTCCAGCCCCAGCATTTT.